The 20 T cell receptor beta chains reported below all come from one sample, sequenced in a study of blood T cell repertoires in COVID-19. Profiling relied on immunoSEQ multiplex PCR, and the TCRdb table lists in-frame clones only, not all of them. The sample comprises approximately 210,000 clones, about 79% of which are singletons, and about 3.7% rests with the top ten. The sequencing input was PBMCs or T cells enriched from blood (not recorded which). Receptors originate from a woman aged 60-75 years who had recovered from COVID-19.

Here the CDR3 reads CASSLTGSGYGYTF. The CDR3 nucleotides are TGTGCCAGCAGCTTGACGGGCAGCGGGTATGGCTACACCTTC. The chain has TRBV6-5 and TRBJ1-2; D is uncertain. CDR1 MNHEY and CDR2 SVGAGI come from the germline V gene. This CDR3 region has 14 residues. The V end lost 6 bases, the J end lost 5 bases, and 16 bases lay between the germline ends.

This chain joins TRBV4-1 and TRBJ2-1; 9 nucleotides align to TRBD2. The germline gives CDR1 MGHRA, CDR2 YSYEKL. The CDR3 runs 16 residues. The junction had 9 bases not matched to a gene; V was cut back by 1 base and J by 8 bases. CDR3 nucleotides: TGCGCCAGCAGCCAAGGTAGGGCTAGCGGGGTCTATGAGCAGTTCTTC. It specifies CASSQGRASGVYEQFF.

The V and J genes are TRBV18 and TRBJ1-1, with 9 bases lining up with TRBD1. V shed 2 bases and J 1 base; nucleotides not matched to a gene: 2. The germline V gene has CDR1 KGHSH and CDR2 LQKENI. The length of the CDR3 is 15 residues. The CDR3 spells CASSPGTGQNTEAFF. The DNA for the CDR3 is TGTGCCAGCTCACCAGGGACAGGGCAGAACACTGAAGCTTTCTTT. The whole variable domain, remainder taken from reference TRBV18 and TRBJ1-1, is NAGVMQNPRHLVRRRGQEARLRCSPMKGHSHVYWYRQLPEEGLKFMVYLQKENIIDESGMPKERFSAEFPKEGPSILRIQQVVRGDSAAYFCASSPGTGQNTEAFFGQGTRLTVV.

The chain couples TRBV11-3 to TRBJ2-3; 8 bases fit TRBD1. The CDR3 has 15 residues. Germline V gives CDR1 SGHNT, CDR2 YENEEA. The J segment lost 6 bases and the V segment lost 2 bases, leaving 7 bases of the junction unmatched. CDR3 in DNA: TGTGCCAGCAGCTTAACCCCCCAGGGGGCCGATACGCAGTATTTT. This codes for CASSLTPQGADTQYF.

The chain recombines TRBV12-3 or TRBV12-4 with TRBJ1-5; tentative D call: TRBD1 (5 bases). Trimming removed 3 bases at V and 11 bases at J, with 14 bases between. There are 13 residues in the CDR3. The CDR3 region is CASSFLGPPTQHF. The CDR3 coding sequence is TGTGCCAGCAGTTTCTTGGGGCCTCCGACCCAGCATTTT.

The chain employs TRBV6-1 and TRBJ1-5, with D uncertain. Trimming pared 3 bases from V and 2 bases from J, leaving 11 bases between. CDR1 MNHNS and CDR2 SASEGT come from the germline V gene. The CDR3 contains 15 residues. The CDR3, as DNA: TGTGCCAGCAGTGATCGGGGAGTAGGCAATCAGCCCCAGCATTTT. Protein product: CASSDRGVGNQPQHF.

This chain joins TRBV6-5 and TRBJ2-7, with 9 bases aligning to TRBD1. Germline V gene data show CDR1 as MNHEY and CDR2 as SVGAGI. The CDR3 has 15 residues. V gave up 6 bases and J gave up 0 bases; unmatched junction bases: 6. CDR3: CASSPGQGRSYEQYF. The DNA for the CDR3 is TGTGCCAGCAGCCCGGGACAGGGCCGCTCCTACGAGCAGTACTTC.

This clone was found once. The identical CDR3 is also encoded by other nucleotide sequences in the sample. This chain joins TRBV15 and TRBJ1-3; D is uncertain. V lost 0 bases, J lost 0 bases, and 9 bases lay in between. The CDR3 covers 16 residues. Germline-derived CDR1 and CDR2 are LNHNV and YYDKDF (reference sequence). This CDR3 is CATSRDPGNSGNTIYF. The CDR3 DNA sequence: TGTGCCACCAGCAGAGATCCGGGGAACTCTGGAAACACCATATATTTT.

The chain has TRBV19 and TRBJ1-5; 9 bases align to TRBD1. This CDR3 has 14 amino acids. Germline V gives CDR1 LNHDA, CDR2 SQIVND (reference sequence). The V segment lost 10 bases and the J segment 4 bases; nucleotides outside the gene matches: 8. CDR3 DNA sequence: TGTGCCACAGGCGGGACAGGGAGGAATCAGCCCCAGCATTTT. It is translated as CATGGTGRNQPQHF.

This chain links TRBV7-3 with TRBJ1-2, with a weak D call TRBD1 (6 bases). The length of the CDR3 is 13 residues. CDR1 is SGHTA, CDR2 FQGTGA, per germline. The V end was cut by 2 bases, the J end by 3 bases, with 7 bases between. CDR3 loop: CASSLGGHYGYTF. CDR3 coding DNA: TGTGCCAGCAGCTTAGGGGGCCACTATGGCTACACCTTC.

This chain joins TRBV4-3 and TRBJ1-2, with 10 bases that match TRBD1. This CDR3 contains 16 residues. Germline CDR1 is LGHNA and CDR2 is YSLEER. V lost 0 bases, J lost 4 bases, and 5 bases stayed unmatched. CDR3 sequence (DNA): TGCGCCAGCAGCCAAGAATCGGGGACAGGGGTCTATGGCTACACCTTC. This codes for CASSQESGTGVYGYTF.

The rearrangement uses TRBV10-3 and TRBJ2-2; TRBD2 aligns across 11 bases. V shed 5 bases and J 1 base; nucleotides not matched to a gene: 6. Germline CDR1 and CDR2: ENHRY and SYGVKD. This CDR3 spans 17 amino acids. The CDR3 DNA follows: TGTGCCATCAGTCCGCTAGCGGGGGGTCGGAACACCGGGGAGCTGTTTTTT. Residues: CAISPLAGGRNTGELFF.

The chain carries TRBV7-6 and TRBJ1-6; 8 bases are a match to TRBD1. Germline CDR1 is SGHVS and CDR2 is FNYEAQ. V was clipped by 5 bases and J by 10 bases; unmatched bases: 4. The CDR3 has 13 amino acids. This CDR3 is CASSPDRDSPLHF. CDR3 in DNA: TGTGCCAGCAGCCCGGACAGGGACTCACCCCTCCACTTT. Using reference TRBV7-6 and TRBJ1-6 for the parts outside the CDR3, the full variable domain is GAGVSQSPRYKVTKRGQDVALRCDPISGHVSLYWYRQALGQGPEFLTYFNYEAQQDKSGLPNDRFSAERPEGSISTLTIQRTEQRDSAMYRCASSPDRDSPLHFGNGTRLTVT.

The V gene is TRBV7-8, the J gene TRBJ2-2; the match to TRBD1 covers 10 bases. This CDR3 has 15 amino acids. The V gene's germline CDR1 is SGHVS and CDR2 FQNEAQ. After removal of 4 bases from V and 5 bases from J, the junction contained 4 bases not matched to a gene. CDR3 protein: CASSWTGGFTGELFF. In DNA form, the CDR3 reads TGTGCCAGCAGCTGGACAGGGGGGTTTACCGGGGAGCTGTTTTTT. Drawing the rest from reference TRBV7-8 and TRBJ2-2, the complete variable domain is GAGVSQSPRYKVAKRGQDVALRCDPISGHVSLFWYQQALGQGPEFLTYFQNEAQLDKSGLPSDRFFAERPEGSVSTLKIQRTQQEDSAVYLCASSWTGGFTGELFFGEGSRLTVL.

The CDR3 DNA reads TGTGCCACCAGCAGAGACTGGACAGGGGCGGGCACAGATACGCAGTATTTT. Encoded protein: CATSRDWTGAGTDTQYF. This chain joins TRBV15 and TRBJ2-3; 9 nucleotides match TRBD1. Germline CDR1 LNHNV, CDR2 YYDKDF (reference sequence). This CDR3 has 17 residues. V gave up 0 bases and J gave up 1 base; unmatched junction bases: 5.

In its sample, this clone was seen once. This chain connects TRBV12-3 or TRBV12-4 to TRBJ2-5; weak D call: TRBD1 (5 bases). The CDR3 is 13 amino acids. V dropped 8 bases and J dropped 5 bases, with 15 bases sitting between them. CDR3 amino acids: CASSSGMWETQYF. The CDR3 bases are TGTGCCAGCTCTTCAGGGATGTGGGAGACCCAGTACTTC.

This clone was detected only a few times. The chain couples TRBV5-1 to TRBJ1-5; tentative D call: TRBD1 (5 bases). The V and J ends lost 0 bases and 0 bases respectively, with 7 bases between them. The CDR3 extends over 15 amino acids. Germline-derived CDR1 and CDR2 are SGHRS and YFSETQ. This CDR3 is CASSLEGYSNQPQHF. CDR3 bases: TGCGCCAGCAGCTTGGAGGGGTATAGCAATCAGCCCCAGCATTTT. The variable domain in full, completed from reference TRBV5-1 and TRBJ1-5, reads KAGVTQTPRYLIKTRGQQVTLSCSPISGHRSVSWYQQTPGQGLQFLFEYFSETQRNKGNFPGRFSGRQFSNSRSEMNVSTLELGDSALYLCASSLEGYSNQPQHFGDGTRLSIL.

V and J are TRBV7-7 and TRBJ2-7; D gene uncertain. The CDR3 is made up of 13 amino acids. With 2 bases removed from V and 6 bases from J, the gap between germline ends came to 11 bases. Germline V gives CDR1 SSHAT, CDR2 FNYEAQ (reference sequence). The CDR3 nucleotides are TGTGCCAGCAGCTTATCGGGTTCCGGCGAGCAGTACTTC. It yields the protein CASSLSGSGEQYF.

V is TRBV5-1 and J is TRBJ1-3, with TRBD1 identical over 7 bases. Per the germline V gene, CDR1 is SGHRS and CDR2 is YFSETQ. Trimming at V came to 0 bases and at J to 0 bases, leaving 0 bases not matched to a gene. The length of the CDR3 is 15 residues. This CDR3 is CASSLAGGSGNTIYF. CDR3 DNA: TGCGCCAGCAGCTTGGCAGGGGGCTCTGGAAACACCATATATTTT.

This chain connects TRBV7-2 to TRBJ1-5; D is unresolved. Germline V gene lookup returns CDR1 SGHTA and CDR2 FQGNSA. The V end was cut by 4 bases, the J end by 1 base, with 5 bases between. The CDR3 is 13 residues long. The CDR3 nucleotides read TGTGCCAGCAGCTCCCAAAGCAATCAGCCCCAGCATTTT. As protein: CASSSQSNQPQHF.